Listed below are T cell receptor beta chains from one sample, sequenced in a study of naive and memory T cell subsets. TCRdb called the UMI-ligation and nested PCR reads again in MiXCR, with one record for every CDR3 protein. The sample has more than 30,000 distinct CDR3 sequences, 9.5% to 12% seen once. Material: skin, obtained from a tuberculin skin test site. The source is an adult in good health. CDR3s include the opening cysteine and the closing phenylalanine or tryptophan. Each record gives: V gene, clone size, D gene, J gene, CDR3 length, CDR3 protein, CDR3 DNA. D genes are given only for firm matches. Size is omitted from some rows. Given values are once, few, many or a class for expanded clones.

TRBV18	.	.	TRBJ2-3	15	CASFIDRLDTDTQYF	TGTGCCAGCTTTATCGACAGGCTTGATACAGATACGCAGTATTTT
TRBV28	few	TRBD2	TRBJ2-1	17	CASSFGPGTSVYNEQFF	TGTGCCAGCAGTTTTGGACCTGGGACTAGCGTATACAATGAGCAGTTCTTC
TRBV14	many	.	TRBJ2-7	14	CASSRNRASYEQYF	TGTGCCAGCAGCCGAAACAGGGCAAGCTACGAGCAGTACTTC
TRBV28	medium-sized	.	TRBJ2-7	13	CASSLTTPRFQYF	TGTGCCAGCAGTTTAACAACTCCGCGGTTCCAGTACTTC
TRBV29-1	few	.	TRBJ2-1	14	CSVTGQNWNNEQFF	TGCAGCGTTACCGGTCAAAACTGGAACAATGAGCAGTTCTTC
TRBV19	.	.	TRBJ1-1	12	CASKQMNTEAFF	TGTGCCAGTAAACAGATGAACACTGAAGCTTTCTTT
TRBV6-1	few	.	TRBJ2-7	13	CASSERWDYEQYF	TGTGCCAGCAGTGAGCGTTGGGACTACGAGCAGTACTTC
TRBV12-3/TRBV12-4	few	TRBD2	TRBJ2-3	15	CASSLRTSGTDTQYF	TGTGCCAGCAGTTTGAGGACTAGCGGCACAGATACGCAGTATTTT
TRBV18	.	.	TRBJ2-5	14	CASSPWGREETQYF	TGTGCCAGCTCACCCTGGGGCCGCGAGGAGACCCAGTACTTC
TRBV2	.	.	TRBJ2-7	17	CASKQGLGPSWEYEQYF	TGTGCCAGCAAACAGGGATTGGGACCCTCTTGGGAGTACGAGCAGTACTTC
TRBV28	many	.	TRBJ1-1	12	CASTPGRIEAFF	TGTGCCAGCACCCCAGGGAGAATTGAAGCTTTCTTT
TRBV6-1	many	TRBD1	TRBJ2-2	16	CASSEAWTGGTGELFF	TGTGCCAGCAGTGAAGCCTGGACAGGGGGCACCGGGGAGCTGTTTTTT
TRBV5-6	.	.	TRBJ2-1	13	CASSLVQGKEQFF	TGTGCCAGCAGCTTGGTGCAAGGGAAAGAGCAGTTCTTC
TRBV7-8	.	.	TRBJ2-3	15	CASSLGAGGADTQYF	TGTGCCAGCAGCTTAGGGGCCGGAGGGGCAGATACGCAGTATTTT
TRBV20-1	few	TRBD1	TRBJ1-2	15	CSARVRGRSSYGYTF	TGCAGTGCTAGAGTTAGGGGGCGATCCTCCTATGGCTACACCTTC
TRBV29-1	many	.	TRBJ2-1	12	CSVARQNNEQFF	TGCAGCGTTGCCCGACAGAACAATGAGCAGTTCTTC
TRBV4-1	.	.	TRBJ1-2	17	CASSQVVTDSYDYGYTF	TGCGCCAGCAGCCAAGTAGTAACGGACAGCTACGACTATGGCTACACCTTC
TRBV27	many	TRBD1	TRBJ1-1	14	CASSSGTGGYEAFF	TGTGCCAGCAGTTCTGGGACAGGGGGCTATGAAGCTTTCTTT
TRBV7-9	medium-sized	.	TRBJ2-7	16	CASMTIGGVDYYEQYF	TGTGCCAGCATGACAATAGGCGGGGTAGACTACTACGAGCAGTACTTC
TRBV28	.	.	TRBJ1-2	15	CASRPHGQTNYGYTF	TGTGCCAGCAGACCACATGGACAGACTAACTATGGCTACACCTTC
TRBV28	.	.	TRBJ1-3	12	CASSFSGNTIYF	TGTGCCAGCAGTTTCTCTGGAAACACCATATATTTT
TRBV29-1	.	.	TRBJ2-3	13	CSVEKDIGDTQYF	TGCAGCGTTGAAAAGGATATCGGAGATACGCAGTATTTT
TRBV5-1	many	.	TRBJ1-1	14	CASSLVGAGTEAFF	TGCGCCAGCAGCTTGGTGGGCGCGGGCACTGAAGCTTTCTTT
TRBV5-4	.	TRBD1	TRBJ1-1	15	CASSSFNRGPTEAFF	TGTGCCAGCAGCTCTTTTAACAGGGGACCCACTGAAGCTTTCTTT
TRBV28	many	.	TRBJ2-5	14	CASRRTRREETQYF	TGTGCCAGCAGGCGGACCAGGCGCGAAGAGACCCAGTACTTC
TRBV29-1	few	.	TRBJ2-6	14	CSVVPGAGANVLTF	TGCAGCGTTGTACCCGGGGCTGGGGCCAACGTCCTGACTTTC
TRBV12-3/TRBV12-4	medium-sized	TRBD2	TRBJ2-3	16	CASSPWGGRASDTQYF	TGTGCCAGCAGTCCTTGGGGCGGGAGGGCCTCAGATACGCAGTATTTT
TRBV5-1	few	.	TRBJ2-7	13	CASSTTDSYEQYF	TGCGCCAGCAGTACAACAGACTCCTACGAGCAGTACTTC
TRBV20-1	many	TRBD1	TRBJ2-1	14	CSAIDRVGHDEQFF	TGCAGTGCTATCGACAGGGTGGGGCACGATGAGCAGTTCTTC
TRBV20-1	few	.	TRBJ2-7	12	CSASKGVHEQYF	TGCAGTGCTAGCAAGGGGGTGCACGAGCAGTACTTC
TRBV5-1	medium-sized	.	TRBJ2-1	16	CASSLAMGNLRNEQFF	TGCGCCAGCAGCTTGGCCATGGGGAATTTAAGGAATGAGCAGTTCTTC
TRBV2	many	.	TRBJ1-1	12	CASTGQNTEAFF	TGTGCCAGCACTGGACAGAACACTGAAGCTTTCTTT
TRBV20-1	few	.	TRBJ1-5	15	CSASKGDYSNQPQHF	TGCAGTGCTAGTAAAGGGGATTATAGCAATCAGCCCCAGCATTTT
TRBV4-2	many	.	TRBJ2-7	14	CASSHRDTHYEQYF	TGTGCCAGCAGCCACCGGGACACCCACTACGAGCAGTACTTC
TRBV4-2	few	.	TRBJ2-3	15	CASSQELARGDTQYF	TGTGCCAGCAGCCAAGAGCTAGCGCGAGGGGATACGCAGTATTTT
TRBV27	few	TRBD2	TRBJ2-1	14	CASSFSGSVNEQFF	TGTGCCAGCAGTTTTAGCGGGAGCGTCAATGAGCAGTTCTTC
TRBV28	.	TRBD1	TRBJ1-2	15	CASSPRTGDADGYTF	TGTGCCAGCAGTCCCCGGACAGGGGACGCAGACGGCTACACCTTC
TRBV19	few	.	TRBJ2-3	14	CASSTQGPRDTQYF	TGTGCCAGTAGCACACAGGGACCCAGAGATACGCAGTATTTT
TRBV7-3	.	TRBD1	TRBJ2-2	14	CASSRDRDTGELFF	TGTGCCAGCAGCCGGGACAGGGACACCGGGGAGCTGTTTTTT
TRBV20-1	.	.	TRBJ1-1	11	CSAEMNTEAFF	TGCAGTGCCGAAATGAACACTGAAGCTTTCTTT
TRBV4-1	few	.	TRBJ2-3	17	CASSQDQRATSTDTQYF	TGCGCCAGCAGCCAAGATCAGAGGGCTACTAGCACAGATACGCAGTATTTT
TRBV7-2	many	.	TRBJ2-7	15	CASSYRDLSTYEQYF	TGTGCCAGCAGCTACCGGGACTTATCGACCTACGAGCAGTACTTC
TRBV19	many	.	TRBJ2-7	13	CASSILTGREQYF	TGTGCCAGTAGTATCTTGACAGGACGCGAGCAGTACTTC
TRBV9	.	.	TRBJ2-2	15	CASSAGTLNTGELFF	TGTGCCAGCAGCGCAGGGACATTGAACACCGGGGAGCTGTTTTTT
TRBV20-1	many	.	TRBJ1-1	11	CSAVENTEAFF	TGCAGTGCTGTCGAGAACACTGAAGCTTTCTTT
TRBV6-6	.	.	TRBJ2-7	16	CASSPSSHLSGYEQYF	TGTGCCAGCAGCCCATCATCGCATCTCAGTGGCTACGAGCAGTACTTC
TRBV20-1	many	.	TRBJ1-2	15	CSASPLEGPSYGYTF	TGCAGTGCTAGTCCATTGGAGGGTCCCTCCTATGGCTACACCTTC
TRBV6-5	many	TRBD1	TRBJ1-6	15	CASSLTQGAGSPLHF	TGTGCCAGCAGCCTTACACAGGGGGCTGGCTCACCCCTCCACTTT